The clone carrying this TCR beta chain has a count of ten or more. Its antigen is not known. The sample originates from a study of identical twins. Donors were all healthy Caucasians. Study observations and caveats: Models underestimated TCR alpha sharing (out-of-frame) in monozygotic twins. One should note that invariant MAIT and iNKT cells could partly confound zero-insertion analyses.

The CDR3 covers 15 residues. V was shortened by 5 bases and J by 0 bases, with 10 bases between the two germline ends. Template switching created a universal primer site, and the cDNA included unique molecular identifiers. TCRdb itself ran the 5' RACE reads through MiXCR, one entry per CDR3 protein. The profile shows 250,000 to 350,000 distinct CDR3 sequences, about 8.3% of them singletons. These data were also reused for a study on yellow fever vaccine responses in identical twins.

Sequenced: memory (CD45RO+) T cells sorted from blood. The J gene is TRBJ2-2, the V gene TRBV12-3 or TRBV12-4; TRBD2 is a possible D gene (5 bases). The receptor was derived from a young woman in good health. CDR3 in DNA: TGTGCCAGCAGTGCACGGACTGCGAACACCGGGGAGCTGTTTTTT. It codes for CASSARTANTGELFF.